This T cell receptor beta chain is from a study of blood T cells in healthy people across ages. A second PCR of 7 to 11 cycles used a sample-barcoded 5' primer and a J-beta primer mix. TCRdb recomputed calls from the 5' RACE reads with MiXCR, one row per CDR3 protein. The sample has under 1,000,000 distinct CDR3 sequences, about 42% seen once. The CDR3 extends over 14 amino acids. Trimming left V 5 bases short and J 2 bases short, with 12 bases between. CDR1 is MNHEY, CDR2 SMNVEV, per germline (reference sequence). The sample consisted of blood. This TCR came from a man older than 75 in good health. The V call is TRBV27, the J call TRBJ2-5, with D possibly matching TRBD2 (6 bases). In DNA, the CDR3 is TGTGCCAGCAGTGGGGGGACTTCACAAGAGACCCAGTACTTC. Its protein is CASSGGTSQETQYF.